The 22 T cell receptor beta chains in this list originate from one sample, sequenced in a study of shared clonotypes between healthy human individuals. Method: immunoSEQ multiplex PCR; TCRdb's copy keeps in-frame clones and lacks some. Among fewer than 1.8 million clones listed, approximately 98.5% were seen once. The specimen sequenced was naive CD4+ T cells sorted from blood. Subset noted: CD45RA+ positively selected. These receptors were taken from a man in his thirties or forties in good health.

This clone was found once. The genes are TRBV27 and TRBJ2-1; possible D gene TRBD2, 5 bases. The CDR3 is made up of 14 amino acids. Trimming removed 4 bases from V and 3 bases from J, with 10 bases in between. The germline V gene has CDR1 MNHEY and CDR2 SMNVEV (reference sequence). The CDR3 loop reads CASSSTRDYNEQFF. The CDR3 DNA is TGTGCCAGCAGTTCAACCCGGGACTACAATGAGCAGTTCTTC.

The gene calls are TRBV4-3 and TRBJ2-3; 12 bases align to TRBD2. V was clipped by 1 base and J by 4 bases; unmatched bases: 6. The CDR3 totals 17 residues. The germline gives CDR1 LGHNA, CDR2 YSLEER. For the CDR3, the DNA is TGCGCCAGCAGCCAAGCCCCTAGCGGGAGGGCCCCAGATACGCAGTATTTT. Translating gives CASSQAPSGRAPDTQYF.

The count of this clone is one. Here the CDR3 reads CASSDLGGLVAQYF. In nucleotides, the CDR3 is TGTGCCAGCAGTGACCTTGGGGGACTAGTGGCCCAGTACTTC. The V call is TRBV28, the J call TRBJ2-5; 8 nucleotides agree with TRBD2. The length of the CDR3 is 14 residues. Losses at the gene ends were 5 bases for V and 9 bases for J; bases not matched to a gene: 11. CDR1 and CDR2 from the germline V gene are MDHEN and SYDVKM.

The chain carries TRBV6-1 and TRBJ2-7, with D unresolved. The CDR3 is 10 residues long. V dropped 4 bases and J dropped 5 bases, with 3 bases sitting between them. Germline V gene lookup returns CDR1 MNHNS and CDR2 SASEGT. CDR3 nucleotides: TGTGCCAGCAGTGCCCACGAGCAGTACTTC. This encodes CASSAHEQYF.

The chain recombines TRBV30 with TRBJ1-1, with TRBD1 matching over 9 bases. The trim removed 7 bases at V and 11 bases at J, leaving 8 bases unmatched. The CDR3 extends over 11 amino acids. Germline CDR1 is GTSNPN and CDR2 is SVGIG (reference sequence). The DNA for the CDR3 is TGTGCCTTGATTTCGGGACAGGGTGCTTTCTTT. Translated, it gives CALISGQGAFF.

The V call is TRBV29-1, the J call TRBJ2-3; TRBD2 matches 9 bases. V lost 7 bases and J lost 4; bases outside the gene matches: 3. CDR3 length: 12 amino acids. Per the germline V gene, CDR1 is SQVTM and CDR2 is ANQGSEA. The CDR3 loop is CSGGLAADTQYF. Written as DNA, the CDR3 is TGCAGCGGGGGACTAGCAGCAGATACGCAGTATTTT.

V gene TRBV7-2 combines with J gene TRBJ2-3, with TRBD2 identical over 11 bases. V was pared by 1 base and J by 5 bases, with 2 bases of the junction left unmatched. The V gene's germline CDR1 is SGHTA and CDR2 FQGNSA. The CDR3 extends over 15 amino acids. The CDR3 nucleotides are TGTGCCAGCAGCTTAGGGACTAGCGGGCGAGATACGCAGTATTTT. Translating gives CASSLGTSGRDTQYF.

This chain links TRBV9 with TRBJ2-7, with D perhaps assigned TRBD1 or TRBD2 (5 bases each). With 3 bases removed from V and 5 bases from J, the gap between germline ends came to 21 bases. This CDR3 is built from 16 residues. Looked up from germline, CDR1 is SGDLS and CDR2 is YYNGEE. This CDR3 reads CASSATPTWDGDEQYF. The CDR3 coding sequence is TGTGCCAGCAGCGCTACGCCGACATGGGACGGTGACGAGCAGTACTTC.

V gene TRBV15 combines with J gene TRBJ1-1; perhaps TRBD1 as D (5 bases). V was clipped by 0 bases and J by 4 bases, with 15 bases between them. CDR1 and CDR2 from the germline V gene are LNHNV and YYDKDF (reference sequence). The CDR3 is made up of 16 amino acids. The CDR3 loop is CATSRDQARQGTEAFF. CDR3 DNA: TGTGCCACCAGCAGAGATCAAGCTCGGCAGGGCACTGAAGCTTTCTTT.

This clone appeared a single time. The chain uses TRBV2 and TRBJ2-3, with D unclear. V was pared by 8 bases and J by 2 bases, with 8 bases between. Germline values: CDR1 SNHLY, CDR2 FYNNEI. The CDR3 is 12 residues long. The CDR3 DNA reads TGTGCCAGCGCAGAAGACACAGATACGCAGTATTTT. As protein: CASAEDTDTQYF.

This rearrangement joins TRBV15 to TRBJ2-7; TRBD2 matches at 8 bases. V lost 1 base and J lost 4; bases outside the gene matches: 12. This CDR3 is 17 amino acids long. The V gene's germline CDR1 is LNHNV and CDR2 YYDKDF (reference sequence). CDR3 amino acids: CATSRVTGPAGGYEQYF. The CDR3 nucleotides are TGTGCCACCAGCAGAGTCACGGGGCCCGCGGGGGGATACGAGCAGTACTTC.

The CDR3 spells CATKGGQPQHF. The CDR3 nucleotides are TGTGCCACCAAGGGGGGTCAGCCCCAGCATTTT. The chain links TRBV2 to TRBJ1-5; a possible D gene is TRBD1 (6 bases). Germline CDR1 reads SNHLY; CDR2 reads FYNNEI. The V and J ends lost 10 bases and 6 bases respectively, with 10 bases between them. The CDR3 is made up of 11 amino acids.

The CDR3 region is CASKQGVSTYEQYF. CDR3 nucleotides: TGTGCCAGCAAACAGGGGGTTAGTACCTACGAGCAGTACTTC. The V gene is TRBV6-1, the J gene TRBJ2-7, with TRBD1 matching 8 bases. CDR3 length: 14 residues. Trimming at V came to 7 bases and at J to 2 bases, leaving 7 bases not matched to a gene. Per germline, CDR1 MNHNS and CDR2 SASEGT.

The chain is built from TRBV19 and TRBJ2-1; 10 bases are shared with TRBD2. CDR3 length equals 17 residues. Trimming at V came to 2 bases and at J to 9 bases, leaving 13 bases not matched to a gene. Germline CDR1 LNHDA, CDR2 SQIVND (reference sequence). Here the CDR3 DNA reads TGTGCCAGTAGTATAATTAGCGGGAGGCCCCTGAATAGTGAGCAGTTCTTC. Translation gives CASSIISGRPLNSEQFF.

CDR3 region: CAWSRTANTGELFF. The CDR3 DNA follows: TGTGCCTGGAGTCGAACAGCCAACACCGGGGAGCTGTTTTTT. The chain employs TRBV30 and TRBJ2-2; D unclear. Germline V lookup: CDR1 GTSNPN, CDR2 SVGIG (reference sequence). There are 14 residues in the CDR3. The germline V and J ends were trimmed by 2 bases and 2 bases, with 9 bases remaining between them.

This chain uses TRBV18 with TRBJ2-7; 8 nucleotides agree with TRBD2. The CDR3 covers 14 residues. Germline V gene lookup returns CDR1 KGHSH and CDR2 LQKENI. V was clipped by 3 bases and J by 6 bases; unmatched bases: 7. CDR3 DNA: TGTGCCAGCTCACCGGGACTAGGGGTTGTCGAGCAGTACTTC. Translated, it gives CASSPGLGVVEQYF.

The V gene is TRBV19, the J gene TRBJ2-2; perhaps TRBD2 as D (6 bases). Germline assignment: CDR1 LNHDA and CDR2 SQIVND (reference sequence). Trimming left V 6 bases short and J 3 bases short, with 11 bases between. CDR3 length: 14 amino acids. The CDR3 coding sequence is TGTGCCAGTAGGCGGGACTCTTACACCGGGGAGCTGTTTTTT. This encodes CASRRDSYTGELFF. Combining the CDR3 with reference TRBV19 and TRBJ2-2 gives the whole variable domain DGGITQSPKYLFRKEGQNVTLSCEQNLNHDAMYWYRQDPGQGLRLIYYSQIVNDFQKGDIAEGYSVSREKKESFPLTVTSAQKNPTAFYLCASRRDSYTGELFFGEGSRLTVL.

The V and J genes are TRBV5-4 and TRBJ2-1; 13 bases fit TRBD2. This CDR3 has 15 residues. CDR1 SGHNT and CDR2 YYREEE come from the germline V gene (reference sequence). V was pared by 6 bases and J by 9 bases, with 9 bases of the junction left unmatched. The CDR3 is CASTVDGLAGAEQFF. In nucleotides, the CDR3 is TGTGCCAGCACCGTTGATGGACTAGCGGGAGCTGAGCAGTTCTTC.

The rearrangement uses TRBV6-5 and TRBJ2-5, with no clear D. The V gene lost 6 bases and the J gene lost 1 base, with 15 bases spanning the gap. The CDR3 runs 15 residues. Germline assignment: CDR1 MNHEY and CDR2 SVGAGI. CDR3 nucleotide sequence: TGTGCCAGCAGCCGCCTTGCCGGACCCCAAGAGACCCAGTACTTC. Amino acids: CASSRLAGPQETQYF.

The V gene is TRBV9, the J gene TRBJ1-1; D uncertain. Trimming cost V 2 bases and J 3 bases, with 14 bases left between them. This CDR3 spans 15 amino acids. Germline CDR1 reads SGDLS; CDR2 reads YYNGEE. The CDR3 loop is CASSVGLAGYTEAFF. The DNA of the CDR3 is TGTGCCAGCAGCGTGGGCCTGGCAGGTTACACTGAAGCTTTCTTT.

J is TRBJ2-1 and V is TRBV19; D is unclear. Trimming pared 9 bases from V and 6 bases from J, leaving 12 bases between. Germline loops: CDR1 LNHDA, CDR2 SQIVND (reference sequence). The CDR3 runs 12 residues. The CDR3 DNA follows: TGTGCCAGCGGCCCCGATTCCAATGAGCAGTTCTTC. As protein: CASGPDSNEQFF. Looking up the rest from reference TRBV19 and TRBJ2-1 gives the full variable domain: DGGITQSPKYLFRKEGQNVTLSCEQNLNHDAMYWYRQDPGQGLRLIYYSQIVNDFQKGDIAEGYSVSREKKESFPLTVTSAQKNPTAFYLCASGPDSNEQFFGPGTRLTVL.

CDR3 region: CASSQDINEQFF. The CDR3 nucleotides read TGCGCCAGCAGTCAAGATATCAATGAGCAGTTCTTC. This chain links TRBV10-1 with TRBJ2-1; D is ambiguous. The CDR3 loop spans 12 amino acids. The germline gives CDR1 WNHNN, CDR2 SYGVQD (reference sequence). V was clipped by 5 bases and J by 6 bases, with 8 bases between them.